Shown below are 19 T cell receptor beta chains from a single sample sequenced in a study of blood T cell repertoires in COVID-19. Profiling relied on immunoSEQ multiplex PCR, and the TCRdb table lists in-frame clones only, not all of them. The repertoire includes about 220,000 clones, approximately 80% of them detected once, and 15% to 20% sits in the top ten. Sequenced material: peripheral blood. The receptors stem from a man aged 30 to 39 with active or convalescent COVID-19.

The chain couples TRBV5-1 to TRBJ2-3; the match to TRBD2 covers 9 bases. The CDR3 sequence is 16 residues long. CDR1 and CDR2 (germline): SGHRS, YFSETQ. V shed 5 bases, J shed 6 bases, and the junction held 13 bases outside the gene matches. CDR3 amino acids: CASSSSLAGFSDTQYF. CDR3 DNA: TGCGCCAGCAGTTCCAGTCTAGCGGGGTTCTCGGATACGCAGTATTTT.

This chain joins TRBV28 and TRBJ2-2; possible D gene TRBD1, 6 bases. Trimming shortened V by 5 bases and J by 0 bases, and 10 bases separated the two germline ends. Germline V CDR1 and CDR2: MDHEN, SYDVKM. The length of the CDR3 is 15 residues. The CDR3 DNA reads as TGTGCCAGCAGTACCCCAGGGGCGAACACCGGGGAGCTGTTTTTT. Protein: CASSTPGANTGELFF.

The chain joins TRBV7-9 to TRBJ2-7; the D gene is possibly TRBD2 (7 bases). The V gene lost 4 bases and the J gene lost 5 bases, with 30 bases spanning the gap. The germline CDR1 and CDR2 sequences are SEHNR and FQNEAQ (reference sequence). The CDR3 is made up of 19 amino acids. This CDR3 reads CASSSKTISVGGGQHEQYF. The CDR3 DNA reads as TGTGCCAGCAGCTCAAAGACGATCTCAGTGGGGGGGGGCCAGCACGAGCAGTACTTC.

The chain is built from TRBV15 and TRBJ1-1; 8 bases map to TRBD1. Germline V gives CDR1 LNHNV, CDR2 YYDKDF (reference sequence). Trimming removed 0 bases from V and 6 bases from J; junction bases left unmatched: 3. This CDR3 has 14 residues. The DNA of the CDR3 is TGTGCCACCAGCAGAGACCAGGGGGCTCCTGAAGCTTTCTTT. This codes for CATSRDQGAPEAFF.

The rearrangement links TRBV6-2 or TRBV6-3 to TRBJ2-3, with TRBD2 matching 11 bases. The germline gives CDR1 MNHEY, CDR2 SVGEGT. CDR3 length: 16 amino acids. V shed 2 bases, J shed 8 bases, and the junction held 9 bases outside the gene matches. The chain's CDR3 is CASSYSISGGASTQYF. CDR3 sequence (DNA): TGTGCCAGCAGTTACAGTATTAGCGGGGGGGCCTCTACGCAGTATTTT.

The V and J genes are TRBV6-5 and TRBJ2-6, with unresolved D. V lost 4 bases and J 0 bases, leaving 4 bases between the germline ends. This CDR3 is 14 amino acids long. Germline CDR1 is MNHEY and CDR2 is SVGAGI. In DNA form, the CDR3 reads TGTGCCAGCAGTTCCAGCTCTGGGGCCAACGTCCTGACTTTC. Its translation is CASSSSSGANVLTF.

This sequence joins TRBV7-9 and TRBJ2-1, with D tentatively TRBD2 (6 bases). Trimming removed 5 bases from V and 5 bases from J, with 19 bases in between. Germline assignment: CDR1 SEHNR and CDR2 FQNEAQ (reference sequence). The CDR3 is made up of 16 amino acids. The CDR3 region has the DNA TGTGCCAGCAGCCCCCCGGACTATCAATTACACAATGAGCAGTTCTTC. Its translation: CASSPPDYQLHNEQFF. The full variable domain, with the rest looked up from reference TRBV7-9 and TRBJ2-1, is DTGVSQNPRHKITKRGQNVTFRCDPISEHNRLYWYRQTLGQGPEFLTYFQNEAQLEKSRLLSDRFSAERPKGSFSTLEIQRTEQGDSAMYLCASSPPDYQLHNEQFFGPGTRLTVL.

This chain uses TRBV5-6 with TRBJ2-7; TRBD2 is a possible D gene (6 bases). The V gene lost 4 bases and the J gene lost 3 bases, with 11 bases spanning the gap. The CDR3 has 13 residues. Germline lookup yields CDR1 SGHDT and CDR2 YYEEEE. The chain's CDR3 is CASSRGSGYEQYF. The DNA for the CDR3 is TGTGCCAGCAGCCGGGGGAGCGGCTACGAGCAGTACTTC.

J is TRBJ1-1 and V is TRBV5-1, with TRBD1 matching 9 bases. Per the germline V gene, CDR1 is SGHRS and CDR2 is YFSETQ. The CDR3 loop spans 13 amino acids. Trimming removed 0 bases from V and 7 bases from J; junction bases left unmatched: 1. The CDR3 sequence is CASSLGGQGEAFF. Written as DNA, the CDR3 is TGCGCCAGCAGCTTGGGGGGACAGGGTGAAGCTTTCTTT.

The chain couples TRBV24-1 to TRBJ1-2, with 9 bases fitting TRBD1. J gave up 4 bases and V 6 bases, and 5 bases lay outside the gene matches. Per germline, CDR1 KGHDR and CDR2 SFDVKD. The CDR3 spans 14 residues. In DNA form, the CDR3 reads TGTGCCACCAGTACGAACAGGGGGCCCTATGGCTACACCTTC. It yields the protein CATSTNRGPYGYTF.

This clone was found a few times. V and J are TRBV4-3 and TRBJ2-7; the match to TRBD1 covers 8 bases. CDR1 LGHNA and CDR2 YSLEER come from the germline V gene. The CDR3 runs 14 residues. V gave up 2 bases and J gave up 2 bases; unmatched junction bases: 2. The CDR3 nucleotides are TGCGCCAGCAGCCAATACAGGGGGACCTACGAGCAGTACTTC. Translating it yields CASSQYRGTYEQYF.

The chain employs TRBV29-1 and TRBJ2-1; unclear D gene. Trimming removed 7 bases from V and 2 bases from J, with 12 bases in between. Germline V gene sequence: CDR1 SQVTM, CDR2 ANQGSEA. This CDR3 spans 13 amino acids. CDR3: CSAGDPTYNEQFF. The CDR3 coding sequence is TGCAGCGCAGGAGACCCGACCTACAATGAGCAGTTCTTC.

CDR3: CASSPGQGEGYEQFF. The CDR3 coding sequence is TGTGCCAGCAGCCCTGGACAGGGAGAGGGCTATGAGCAGTTCTTC. The chain uses TRBV7-2 and TRBJ2-1; 8 nucleotides match TRBD1. Germline V gives CDR1 SGHTA, CDR2 FQGNSA. This CDR3 region has 15 residues. V lost 5 bases and J lost 8; bases outside the gene matches: 11.

The CDR3 DNA sequence: TGTGCCAGTAGTACCGGGACAGGGAGTGAAAAACTGTTTTTT. Its translation is CASSTGTGSEKLFF. The V and J genes are TRBV19 and TRBJ1-4, with 9 positions matching TRBD1. The CDR3 spans 14 residues. Unmatched junction bases numbered 4, after V lost 4 bases and J lost 7 bases. Germline values: CDR1 LNHDA, CDR2 SQIVND (reference sequence). The full variable domain, its missing parts supplied by reference TRBV19 and TRBJ1-4, is DGGITQSPKYLFRKEGQNVTLSCEQNLNHDAMYWYRQDPGQGLRLIYYSQIVNDFQKGDIAEGYSVSREKKESFPLTVTSAQKNPTAFYLCASSTGTGSEKLFFGSGTQLSVL.

The chain recombines TRBV10-3 with TRBJ2-5, with TRBD1 identical over 8 bases. The junction had 4 bases not matched to a gene; V was cut back by 3 bases and J by 4 bases. CDR1 and CDR2 (germline): ENHRY, SYGVKD. This CDR3 has 14 residues. The CDR3 DNA follows: TGTGCCATCAGTGATAGGACAGGGTCAGAGACCCAGTACTTC. This gives the protein CAISDRTGSETQYF.

The rearrangement joins TRBV27 to TRBJ1-1, with D unresolved. CDR1 is MNHEY and CDR2 is SMNVEV in the germline V gene (reference sequence). This CDR3 has 13 residues. The V end was cut by 5 bases, the J end by 2 bases, with 9 bases between. CDR3 sequence: CASSPNLNTEAFF. The CDR3, as DNA: TGTGCCAGCAGTCCCAACTTAAACACTGAAGCTTTCTTT.

The V call is TRBV24-1, the J call TRBJ2-1, with 10 bases matching TRBD1. Germline assignment: CDR1 KGHDR and CDR2 SFDVKD. This CDR3 spans 15 amino acids. Trimming cost V 7 bases and J 1 base; bases outside gene matches: 3. CDR3 region: CATSRQGASYNEQFF. The CDR3 bases are TGTGCCACCAGCAGACAGGGGGCGTCCTACAATGAGCAGTTCTTC.

The chain links TRBV7-2 to TRBJ1-5, with 8 positions matching TRBD1. J gave up 5 bases and V 6 bases, and 9 bases lay outside the gene matches. In germline, CDR1 is SGHTA, CDR2 FQGNSA. This CDR3 has 15 amino acids. The CDR3 DNA reads TGTGCCAGCAGTTCCCCCGCAGGGGGCGATCAGCCCCAGCATTTT. It codes for CASSSPAGGDQPQHF.

The V and J genes are TRBV5-1 and TRBJ2-3; tentative D call: TRBD2 (5 bases). Looked up from germline, CDR1 is SGHRS and CDR2 is YFSETQ. Deletions cut 2 bases from V and 2 bases from J, with 15 bases between. CDR3 length: 16 residues. The CDR3 region has the DNA TGCGCCAGCAGCTTAGGGCCGGGGAGAAACACAGATACGCAGTATTTT. Its protein product is CASSLGPGRNTDTQYF. The entire variable domain, with the rest obtained from reference TRBV5-1 and TRBJ2-3, is as follows: KAGVTQTPRYLIKTRGQQVTLSCSPISGHRSVSWYQQTPGQGLQFLFEYFSETQRNKGNFPGRFSGRQFSNSRSEMNVSTLELGDSALYLCASSLGPGRNTDTQYFGPGTRLTVL.